These 21 T cell receptor beta chains came from one sample sequenced in a study of control samples from healthy donors and cancer patients. Measured with immunoSEQ multiplex PCR; TCRdb has only the in-frame clones, and not every one. This sample has approximately 170,000 clones, with approximately 94% found just once. Sequenced: blood. These receptors originate from a man under 40 in good health.

About this clone: The same CDR3 arises from other DNA sequences in this sample as well. The V gene is TRBV5-4, the J gene TRBJ2-2; no reliable D call. This CDR3 is built from 14 residues. V dropped 3 bases and J dropped 1 base, with 7 bases sitting between them. CDR1 and CDR2 (germline): SGHNT, YYREEE (reference sequence). As DNA, the CDR3 is TGTGCCAGCAGCTCCCCACTGAACACCGGGGAGCTGTTTTTT. This translates into CASSSPLNTGELFF.

This clone was counted a few times. This same CDR3 is encoded by further DNA sequences in the sample. This CDR3 is CASSEVGGNSPLHF. CDR3 nucleotides: TGTGCCAGCAGTGAAGTCGGGGGGAATTCACCCCTCCACTTT. The chain carries TRBV6-1 and TRBJ1-6; tentative D call: TRBD1 (5 bases). The CDR3 runs 14 residues. V was clipped by 1 base and J by 7 bases, with 8 bases between them. Per germline, CDR1 MNHNS and CDR2 SASEGT.

The chain couples TRBV1 to TRBJ2-1; TRBD2 is taken as the D call from the table, unchecked against the DNA. TRBV1 is labeled a pseudogene. The CDR3 length is 14 residues. The CDR3 protein is CTSSQDSPSGLPFF. Written as DNA, the CDR3 is TGCACCAGCAGCCAAGATAGCCCTAGCGGCCTCCCTTTCTTC.

This chain uses TRBV20-1 with TRBJ2-2; TRBD1 matches at 7 bases. Germline trimming cut 3 bases from V and 6 bases from J; bases unmatched to any gene: 10. Germline-derived CDR1 and CDR2 are DFQATT and SNEGSKA (reference sequence). This CDR3 is built from 15 residues. CDR3 residues: CSASGRRGSPGELFF. The CDR3 bases are TGCAGTGCTAGTGGCCGCAGGGGGTCGCCCGGGGAGCTGTTTTTT.

The J gene is TRBJ2-7, the V gene TRBV27, with D unclear. Trimming removed 2 bases at V and 2 bases at J, with 10 bases between. CDR1 is MNHEY, CDR2 SMNVEV, per germline (reference sequence). The CDR3 sequence is 14 residues long. As DNA, the CDR3 is TGTGCCAGCAGTTTAAATCCACTTACCTACGAGCAGTACTTC. Protein: CASSLNPLTYEQYF.

The V call is TRBV9, the J call TRBJ2-1; D gene ambiguous. The CDR3 totals 12 residues. V was trimmed by 0 bases and J by 15 bases, leaving 13 bases between them. Germline CDR1 SGDLS, CDR2 YYNGEE. CDR3 sequence: CASSVDGQIVFF. DNA of the CDR3: TGTGCCAGCAGCGTAGATGGGCAAATAGTGTTCTTC. The full variable domain, completed using reference TRBV9 and TRBJ2-1, is DSGVTQTPKHLITATGQRVTLRCSPRSGDLSVYWYQQSLDQGLQFLIQYYNGEERAKGNILERFSAQQFPDLHSELNLSSLELGDSALYFCASSVDGQIVFFGPGTRLTVL.

This clone was seen a few times. The V call is TRBV3-1 (or the pseudogene TRBV3-2), the J call TRBJ1-6; unclear D gene. Germline V lookup: CDR1 LGHDT, CDR2 YNNKEL (reference sequence). V lost 1 base, J lost 6 bases, and 13 bases lay in between. The CDR3 has 16 amino acids. Written as DNA, the CDR3 is TGTGCCAGCAGCCAAGGTTTCACGGGCTTTAATTCACCCCTCCACTTT. Protein product: CASSQGFTGFNSPLHF.

The chain couples TRBV10-1 to TRBJ1-1; perhaps TRBD1 as D (6 bases). This CDR3 spans 14 amino acids. V was cut by 4 bases and J by 6 bases, with 15 bases left in between. Germline V gene sequence: CDR1 WNHNN, CDR2 SYGVQD (reference sequence). The CDR3 reads CASSGGGRRAEAFF. CDR3 coding DNA: TGCGCCAGCAGTGGTGGGGGGCGACGCGCTGAAGCTTTCTTT.

The CDR3 spells CASSLGGGSSYEQYF. The CDR3 region has the DNA TGTGCCAGCAGCTTGGGGGGCGGAAGCTCCTACGAGCAGTACTTC. V is TRBV5-5 and J is TRBJ2-7; TRBD1 might be the D (5 bases). CDR1 is SGHKS and CDR2 is YYEKEE in the germline V gene (reference sequence). V was trimmed by 0 bases and J by 0 bases, leaving 10 bases between them. The CDR3 is 15 amino acids.

V is TRBV5-1 and J is TRBJ2-1, with 9 bases matching TRBD1. V was clipped by 4 bases and J by 6 bases; unmatched bases: 11. The CDR3 has 16 residues. The germline V gene has CDR1 SGHRS and CDR2 YFSETQ. The CDR3 loop reads CASSPGDRVILNEQFF. The CDR3 coding sequence is TGCGCCAGCAGCCCCGGGGACAGGGTTATCCTCAATGAGCAGTTCTTC.

The chain joins TRBV5-4 to TRBJ2-2; a weak D match, TRBD1 (5 bases). The CDR3 contains 13 residues. The ends were cut back, 8 bases at V and 4 bases at J, with 12 bases in the middle. Germline CDR1 and CDR2: SGHNT and YYREEE (reference sequence). For the CDR3, the DNA is TGTGCCAGACAACAGGCTCCCACCGGGGAGCTGTTTTTT. Translated, it gives CARQQAPTGELFF.

The chain has TRBV6-4 and TRBJ2-1; D remains unclear. This CDR3 has 15 residues. Germline-derived CDR1 and CDR2 are MRHNA and SNTAGT. With 5 bases removed from V and 5 bases from J, the gap between germline ends came to 16 bases. The CDR3 region has the DNA TGTGCCAGCAGTCTCGGACCGACGGTCCACAATGAGCAGTTCTTC. Its protein product is CASSLGPTVHNEQFF.

This chain uses TRBV24-1 with TRBJ2-1, with 7 bases aligning to TRBD2. Germline V gene lookup returns CDR1 KGHDR and CDR2 SFDVKD. The CDR3 consists of 13 residues. Losses at the gene ends were 9 bases for V and 4 bases for J; bases not matched to a gene: 5. The DNA for the CDR3 is TGTGCCACCGGGGGGGACGGATACAATGAGCAGTTCTTC. Its protein product is CATGGDGYNEQFF.

This clone has only one observation. The chain has TRBV30 and TRBJ2-2; D gene ambiguous. The V gene's germline CDR1 is GTSNPN and CDR2 SVGIG (reference sequence). The CDR3 length is 13 residues. V lost 4 bases and J 5 bases, leaving 11 bases between the germline ends. This chain's CDR3 is CAWMVPGTGELFF. Here the CDR3 DNA reads TGTGCCTGGATGGTCCCCGGGACCGGGGAGCTGTTTTTT.

The rearrangement joins TRBV9 to TRBJ2-5; D perhaps matches TRBD1 (5 bases). The CDR3 extends over 15 amino acids. The V gene's germline CDR1 is SGDLS and CDR2 YYNGEE. The ends were cut back, 0 bases at V and 3 bases at J, with 12 bases in the middle. CDR3 DNA sequence: TGTGCCAGCAGCGTAGGGCCAGGGCGAGAAGAGACCCAGTACTTC. This translates into CASSVGPGREETQYF.

This chain uses TRBV6-6 with TRBJ1-1, with D uncertain. V lost 2 bases and J lost 1, with 5 bases in between. The germline V gene has CDR1 MNHNY and CDR2 SVGAGI (reference sequence). The CDR3 is made up of 13 amino acids. CDR3 sequence (DNA): TGTGCCAGCAGTTACGCCAGGAACACTGAAGCTTTCTTT. Protein sequence: CASSYARNTEAFF.

The V gene is TRBV7-9, the J gene TRBJ1-1; a possible D gene is TRBD1 (5 bases). Germline loops: CDR1 SEHNR, CDR2 FQNEAQ (reference sequence). The CDR3 totals 13 residues. V lost 5 bases and J 5 bases, leaving 12 bases between the germline ends. In DNA form, the CDR3 reads TGTGCCAGCAGCGGGACTTGGGTTACTGAAGCTTTCTTT. As protein: CASSGTWVTEAFF.

V usage is TRBV27 and J usage is TRBJ2-7; tentative D call: TRBD1 (6 bases). There are 13 residues in the CDR3. Per germline, CDR1 MNHEY and CDR2 SMNVEV (reference sequence). Trimming shortened V by 5 bases and J by 6 bases, and 14 bases separated the two germline ends. Written as DNA, the CDR3 is TGTGCCAGCAGTCAGCTAAGGGGGTCCGAGCAGTACTTC. Encoded protein: CASSQLRGSEQYF.

This clone came up once. The gene calls are TRBV6-2 or TRBV6-3 and TRBJ1-2; 7 bases fit TRBD1. The ends lost 2 bases at V and 5 bases at J; junction bases unmatched: 2. The CDR3 runs 13 residues. CDR1 and CDR2 (germline): MNHEY, SVGEGT. CDR3 protein: CASSYRGLYGYTF. The CDR3 region has the DNA TGTGCCAGCAGTTACAGGGGGCTTTATGGCTACACCTTC.

The chain combines TRBV27 with TRBJ1-1, with D unclear. The CDR3 is made up of 14 amino acids. V was pared by 2 bases and J by 1 base, with 8 bases between. Germline CDR1 is MNHEY and CDR2 is SMNVEV (reference sequence). The CDR3 sequence is CASSLRLQNTEAFF. CDR3 sequence (DNA): TGTGCCAGCAGTTTAAGACTCCAGAACACTGAAGCTTTCTTT.

This CDR3 reads CASSLPGQNTEAFF. In nucleotides, the CDR3 is TGTGCCAGCAGCCTCCCGGGACAGAACACTGAAGCTTTCTTT. The chain links TRBV7-9 to TRBJ1-1, with D possibly TRBD1 on 6 matching bases. The CDR3 loop spans 14 amino acids. The V gene's germline CDR1 is SEHNR and CDR2 FQNEAQ (reference sequence). V was pared by 5 bases and J by 1 base, with 11 bases between.